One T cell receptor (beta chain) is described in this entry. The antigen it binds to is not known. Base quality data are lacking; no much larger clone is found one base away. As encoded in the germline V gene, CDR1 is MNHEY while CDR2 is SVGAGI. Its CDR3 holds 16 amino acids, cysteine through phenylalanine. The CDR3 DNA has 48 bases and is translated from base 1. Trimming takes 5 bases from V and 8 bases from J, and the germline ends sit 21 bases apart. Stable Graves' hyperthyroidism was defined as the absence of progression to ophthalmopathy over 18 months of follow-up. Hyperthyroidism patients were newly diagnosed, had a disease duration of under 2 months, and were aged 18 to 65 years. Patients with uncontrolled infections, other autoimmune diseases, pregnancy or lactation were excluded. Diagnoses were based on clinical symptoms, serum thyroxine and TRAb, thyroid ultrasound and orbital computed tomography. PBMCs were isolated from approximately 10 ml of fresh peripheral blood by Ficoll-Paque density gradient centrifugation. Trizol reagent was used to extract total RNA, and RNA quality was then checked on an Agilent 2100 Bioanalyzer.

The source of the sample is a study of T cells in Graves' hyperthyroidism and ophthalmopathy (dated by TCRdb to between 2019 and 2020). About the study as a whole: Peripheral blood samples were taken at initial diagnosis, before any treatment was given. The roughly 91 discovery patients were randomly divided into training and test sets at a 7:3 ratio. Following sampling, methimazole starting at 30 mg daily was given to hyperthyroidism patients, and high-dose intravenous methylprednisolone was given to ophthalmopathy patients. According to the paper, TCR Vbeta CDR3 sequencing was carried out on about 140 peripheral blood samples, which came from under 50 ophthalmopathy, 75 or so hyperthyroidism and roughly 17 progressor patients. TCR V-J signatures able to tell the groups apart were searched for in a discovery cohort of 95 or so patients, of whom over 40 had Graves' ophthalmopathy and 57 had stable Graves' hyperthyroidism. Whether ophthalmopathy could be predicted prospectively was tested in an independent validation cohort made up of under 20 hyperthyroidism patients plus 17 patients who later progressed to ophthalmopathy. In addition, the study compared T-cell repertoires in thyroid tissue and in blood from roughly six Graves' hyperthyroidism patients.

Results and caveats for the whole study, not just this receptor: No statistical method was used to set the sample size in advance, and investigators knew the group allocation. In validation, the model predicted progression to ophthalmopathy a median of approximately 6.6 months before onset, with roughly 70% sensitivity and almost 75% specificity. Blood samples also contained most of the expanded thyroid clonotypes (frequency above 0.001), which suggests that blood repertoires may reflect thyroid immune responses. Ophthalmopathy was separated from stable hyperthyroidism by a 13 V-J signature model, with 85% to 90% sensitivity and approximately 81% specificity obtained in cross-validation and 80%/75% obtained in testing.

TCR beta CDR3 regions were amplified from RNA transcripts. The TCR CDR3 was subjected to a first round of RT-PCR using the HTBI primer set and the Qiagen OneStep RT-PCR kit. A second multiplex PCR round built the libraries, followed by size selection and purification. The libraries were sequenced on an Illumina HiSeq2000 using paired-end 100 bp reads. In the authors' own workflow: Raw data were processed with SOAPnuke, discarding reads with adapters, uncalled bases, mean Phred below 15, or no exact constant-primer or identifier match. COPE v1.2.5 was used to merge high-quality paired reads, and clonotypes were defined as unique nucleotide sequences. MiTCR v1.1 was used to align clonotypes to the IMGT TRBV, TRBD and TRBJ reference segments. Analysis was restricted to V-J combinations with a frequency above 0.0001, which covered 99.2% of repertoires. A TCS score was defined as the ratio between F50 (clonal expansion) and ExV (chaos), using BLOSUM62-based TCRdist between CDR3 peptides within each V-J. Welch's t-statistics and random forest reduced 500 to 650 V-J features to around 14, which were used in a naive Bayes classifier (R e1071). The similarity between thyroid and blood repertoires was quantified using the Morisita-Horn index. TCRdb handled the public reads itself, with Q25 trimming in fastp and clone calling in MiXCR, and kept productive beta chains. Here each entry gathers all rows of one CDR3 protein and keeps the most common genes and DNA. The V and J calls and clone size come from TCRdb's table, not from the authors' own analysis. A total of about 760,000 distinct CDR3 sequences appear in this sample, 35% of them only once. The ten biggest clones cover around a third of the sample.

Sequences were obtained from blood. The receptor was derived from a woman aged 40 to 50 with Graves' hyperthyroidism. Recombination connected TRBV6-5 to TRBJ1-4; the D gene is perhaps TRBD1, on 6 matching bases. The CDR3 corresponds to CASSQMVGAQMEKLFF. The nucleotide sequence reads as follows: TGTGCCAGCAGTCAAATGGTGGGGGCGCAGATGGAAAAACTGTTTTTT.